This T cell receptor beta chain comes out of a study of shared clonotypes between healthy human individuals. Overall study context: Aged between 18 and 49, the donors were two women and a few men.

Germline CDR1 reads SGHVS; CDR2 reads FQNEAQ. The CDR3 has 12 amino acids. Study-level findings and limits: Rarefaction exposed incomplete sorted-subset sequencing despite large depth.

Donors were healthy HIV-negative adults without recently reported acute infections or vaccinations. With respect to this clone: Its matching antigen is unknown.

Only in-frame clones appear in the TCRdb table, and some are missing; sequencing was by immunoSEQ multiplex PCR. The table records fewer than 200,000 clones, approximately 92% of them present only once. The receptor's source is a woman aged 25 to 39 in good health. The chain joins TRBV7-8 to TRBJ2-5; a possible D gene is TRBD2 (5 bases). The closer fit of TRBJ2-7 to the DNA end suggests the J call may be wrong. The sequencing sample was made of naive CD4+ T cells sorted from blood. Described subset: CD45RA+ positively selected. CDR3 residues: CASSFPGIEQYF. As DNA, the CDR3 is TGTGCCAGCAGCTTCCCGGGGATCGAGCAGTACTTC.